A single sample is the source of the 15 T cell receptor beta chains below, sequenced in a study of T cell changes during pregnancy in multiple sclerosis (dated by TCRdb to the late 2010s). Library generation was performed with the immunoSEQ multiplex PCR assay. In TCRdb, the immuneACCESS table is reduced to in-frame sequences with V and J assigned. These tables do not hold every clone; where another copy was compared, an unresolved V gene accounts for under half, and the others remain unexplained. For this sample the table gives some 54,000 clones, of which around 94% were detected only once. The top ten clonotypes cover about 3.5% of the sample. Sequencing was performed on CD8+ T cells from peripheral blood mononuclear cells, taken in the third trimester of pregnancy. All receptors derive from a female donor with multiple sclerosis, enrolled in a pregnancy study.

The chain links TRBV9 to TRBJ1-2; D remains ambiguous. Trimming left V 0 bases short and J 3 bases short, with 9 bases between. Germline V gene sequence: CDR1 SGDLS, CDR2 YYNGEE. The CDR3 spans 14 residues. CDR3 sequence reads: CASSVEVEDYGYTF. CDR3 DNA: TGTGCCAGCAGCGTAGAGGTCGAGGACTATGGCTACACCTTC.

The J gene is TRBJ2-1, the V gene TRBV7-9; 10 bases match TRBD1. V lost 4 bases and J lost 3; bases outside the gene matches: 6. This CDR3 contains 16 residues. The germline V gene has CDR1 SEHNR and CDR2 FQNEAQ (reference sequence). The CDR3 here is CASSSSDRGFYNEQFF. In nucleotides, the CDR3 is TGTGCCAGCAGCTCTTCGGACAGGGGGTTCTACAATGAGCAGTTCTTC.

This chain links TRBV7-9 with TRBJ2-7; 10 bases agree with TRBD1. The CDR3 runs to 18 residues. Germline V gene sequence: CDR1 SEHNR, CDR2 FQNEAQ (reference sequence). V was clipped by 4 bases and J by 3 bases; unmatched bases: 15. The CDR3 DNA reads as TGTGCCAGCAGCTCCGATAGTCCGGGACAGGGGCTCCGCTACGAGCAGTACTTC. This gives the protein CASSSDSPGQGLRYEQYF.

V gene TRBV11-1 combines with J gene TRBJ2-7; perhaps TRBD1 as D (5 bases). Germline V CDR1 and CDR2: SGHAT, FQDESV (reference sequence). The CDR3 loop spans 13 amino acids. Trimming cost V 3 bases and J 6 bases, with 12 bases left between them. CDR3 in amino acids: CASSFGQGSEQYF. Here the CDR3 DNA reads TGTGCCAGCAGCTTCGGGCAGGGCTCCGAGCAGTACTTC.

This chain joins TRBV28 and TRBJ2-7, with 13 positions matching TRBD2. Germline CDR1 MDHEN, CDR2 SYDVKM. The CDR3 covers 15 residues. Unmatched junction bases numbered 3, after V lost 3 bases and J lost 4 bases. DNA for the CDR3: TGTGCCAGCAGTTTCTGGACTAGCGGGAGTTACGAGCAGTACTTC. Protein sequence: CASSFWTSGSYEQYF.

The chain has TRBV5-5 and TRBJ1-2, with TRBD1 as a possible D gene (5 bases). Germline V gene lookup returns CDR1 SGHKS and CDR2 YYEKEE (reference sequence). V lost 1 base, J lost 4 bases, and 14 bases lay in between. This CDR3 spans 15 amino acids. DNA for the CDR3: TGTGCCAGCAGCTTGTGGGGCAGGCGTTTCTATGGCTACACCTTC. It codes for CASSLWGRRFYGYTF.

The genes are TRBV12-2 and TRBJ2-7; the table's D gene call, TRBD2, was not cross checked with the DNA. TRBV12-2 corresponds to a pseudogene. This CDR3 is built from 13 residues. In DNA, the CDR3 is TGTGCAAGTCGCTTAGTAGAGGGATACGAGCAGTACTTC. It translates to CASRLVEGYEQYF.

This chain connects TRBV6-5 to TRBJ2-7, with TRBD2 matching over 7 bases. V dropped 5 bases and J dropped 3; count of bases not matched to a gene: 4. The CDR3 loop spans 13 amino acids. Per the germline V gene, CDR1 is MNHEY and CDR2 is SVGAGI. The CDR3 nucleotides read TGTGCCAGCAGTCCCACGGGAGGCTACGAGCAGTACTTC. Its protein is CASSPTGGYEQYF.

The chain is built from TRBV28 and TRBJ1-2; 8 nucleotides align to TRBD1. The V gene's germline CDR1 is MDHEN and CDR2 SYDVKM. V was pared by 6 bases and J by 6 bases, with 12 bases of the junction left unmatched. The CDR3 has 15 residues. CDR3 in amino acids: CASSRRDRSYDGYTF. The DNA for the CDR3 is TGTGCCAGCAGCCGCCGGGACAGGTCTTACGATGGCTACACCTTC.

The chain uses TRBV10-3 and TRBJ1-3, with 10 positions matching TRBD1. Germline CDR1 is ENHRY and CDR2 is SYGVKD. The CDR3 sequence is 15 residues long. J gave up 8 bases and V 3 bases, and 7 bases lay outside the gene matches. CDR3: CAISDPDRGVDTIYF. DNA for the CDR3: TGTGCCATCAGTGACCCGGACAGGGGGGTGGACACCATATATTTT.

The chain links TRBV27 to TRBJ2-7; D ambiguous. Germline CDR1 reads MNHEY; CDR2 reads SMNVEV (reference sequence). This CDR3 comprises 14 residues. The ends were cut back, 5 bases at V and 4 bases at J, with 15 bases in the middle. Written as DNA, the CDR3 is TGTGCCAGCAGTGACTCGGCAAGATGGTACGAGCAGTACTTC. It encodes CASSDSARWYEQYF.

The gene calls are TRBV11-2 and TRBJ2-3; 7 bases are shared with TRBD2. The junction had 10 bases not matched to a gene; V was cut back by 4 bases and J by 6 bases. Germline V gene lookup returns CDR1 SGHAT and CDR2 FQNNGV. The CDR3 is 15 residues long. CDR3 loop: CASSSETSFSDTQYF. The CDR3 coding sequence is TGTGCCAGCAGCTCTGAGACTAGCTTCTCGGATACGCAGTATTTT.

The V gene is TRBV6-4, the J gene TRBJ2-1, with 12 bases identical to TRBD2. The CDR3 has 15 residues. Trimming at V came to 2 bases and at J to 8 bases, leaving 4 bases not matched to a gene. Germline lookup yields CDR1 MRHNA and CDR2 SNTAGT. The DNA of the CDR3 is TGTGCCAGCAGTGACGGGGGACTAGCGGGCGATGAGCAGTTCTTC. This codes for CASSDGGLAGDEQFF.

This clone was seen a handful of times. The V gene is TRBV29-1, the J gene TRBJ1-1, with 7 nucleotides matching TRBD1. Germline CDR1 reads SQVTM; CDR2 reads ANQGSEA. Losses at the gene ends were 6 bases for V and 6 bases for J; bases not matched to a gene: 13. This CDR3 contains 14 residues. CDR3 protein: CSVGDSPMGAEAFF. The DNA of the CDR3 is TGCAGCGTGGGGGACAGCCCAATGGGCGCTGAAGCTTTCTTT. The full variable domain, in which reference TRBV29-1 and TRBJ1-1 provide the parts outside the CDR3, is SAVISQKPSRDICQRGTSLTIQCQVDSQVTMMFWYRQQPGQSLTLIATANQGSEATYESGFVIDKFPISRPNLTFSTLTVSNMSPEDSSIYLCSVGDSPMGAEAFFGQGTRLTVV.

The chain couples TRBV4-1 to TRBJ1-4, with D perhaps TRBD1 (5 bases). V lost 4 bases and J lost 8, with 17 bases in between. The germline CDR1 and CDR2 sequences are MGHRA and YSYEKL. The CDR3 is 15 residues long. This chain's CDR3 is CASSLSGQGPEKLFF. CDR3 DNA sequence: TGCGCCAGCAGCCTAAGCGGGCAGGGACCCGAAAAACTGTTTTTT.